A single sample gave rise to the 31 T cell receptor beta chains below, sequenced in a study of post-analysis software for immune sequencing data. Whole-study results and caveats: The study found TRBV5-6, TRBV5-1 and TRBV20-1 among about 5 TRBV segments more frequent in patients than controls.

cDNA libraries of TCR beta carried unique molecular identifiers. TCRdb re-analysed the PCR reads in MiXCR, keeping a single row per CDR3 protein. This sample carries about half a million distinct CDR3 sequences, under 40% of them seen once, and the ten largest clones take under 7%. The antigens of these receptors remain unknown. The sample consisted of blood. All receptors come from a girl between 2 and 17 years old with multiple sclerosis.

In DNA, the CDR3 is TGTGCCAGCAGAGGGACAGGGGGCGGGCGGCCCCAGCATTTT. Protein product: CASRGTGGGRPQHF. The V gene is TRBV7-2, the J gene TRBJ1-5; 12 bases are a match to TRBD1. The J segment lost 9 bases and the V segment lost 6 bases, leaving 6 bases of the junction unmatched. The CDR3 extends over 14 amino acids. Germline V gives CDR1 SGHTA, CDR2 FQGNSA.

The chain has TRBV20-1 and TRBJ2-7; D remains ambiguous. Germline-derived CDR1 and CDR2 are DFQATT and SNEGSKA (reference sequence). This CDR3 is built from 13 residues. Trimming removed 0 bases at V and 2 bases at J, with 8 bases between. The CDR3 DNA is TGCAGTGCTAGAGAGGGCAGAGCCTACGAGCAGTACTTC. Protein: CSAREGRAYEQYF.

This clonotype was seen only a few times. The chain is built from TRBV5-1 and TRBJ2-3; D is perhaps TRBD2 (6 bases). This CDR3 spans 16 amino acids. Germline V gene data show CDR1 as SGHRS and CDR2 as YFSETQ. The V end lost 0 bases, the J end lost 3 bases, and 14 bases lay between the germline ends. The DNA of the CDR3 is TGCGCCAGCAGCTTGGATCGGGCGGGGCGAACAGATACGCAGTATTTT. Translating gives CASSLDRAGRTDTQYF.

The chain is built from TRBV20-1 and TRBJ1-2; D is perhaps TRBD1 (5 bases). Germline CDR1 is DFQATT and CDR2 is SNEGSKA (reference sequence). V lost 8 bases and J lost 0, with 19 bases in between. This CDR3 contains 15 residues. The CDR3 reads CSPWDAGPANYGYTF. The CDR3 coding sequence is TGCAGTCCGTGGGACGCAGGCCCCGCTAACTATGGCTACACCTTC.

This clonotype was picked up a small number of times. The chain combines TRBV4-1 with TRBJ2-5; TRBD2 matches at 16 bases. With V trimmed by 5 bases and J by 4 bases, 10 bases remained unmatched. The germline V gene has CDR1 MGHRA and CDR2 YSYEKL. The CDR3 extends over 18 amino acids. Here the CDR3 reads CASSDQGLAGGLGETQYF. CDR3 coding DNA: TGCGCCAGCAGCGACCAGGGACTAGCGGGGGGGCTCGGAGAGACCCAGTACTTC.

The gene calls are TRBV7-2 and TRBJ2-1, with D unresolved. V shed 1 base and J shed 8 bases, with 6 bases lying between them. This CDR3 region has 12 residues. The germline V gene has CDR1 SGHTA and CDR2 FQGNSA. The CDR3 DNA follows: TGTGCCAGCAGCTTAGACTCCCATGAGCAGTTCTTC. Encoded protein: CASSLDSHEQFF.

This clonotype was counted a few times. The chain has TRBV29-1 and TRBJ2-1, with a possible D match to TRBD2 (6 bases). Trimming took 1 base from V and 9 from J, leaving 7 bases between them. In germline, CDR1 is SQVTM, CDR2 ANQGSEA. The CDR3 spans 11 residues. The CDR3 DNA reads as TGCAGCGTTGAAGGGGGAGGTGAGCAGTTCTTC. Translated: CSVEGGGEQFF.

The rearrangement links TRBV2 to TRBJ1-2; weak D call: TRBD1 (5 bases). There are 11 residues in the CDR3. The germline V gene has CDR1 SNHLY and CDR2 FYNNEI. Trimming left V 9 bases short and J 4 bases short, with 9 bases between. The CDR3 loop reads CARQGSYGYTF. The CDR3 DNA is TGTGCCAGGCAGGGTAGCTATGGCTACACCTTC.

This clonotype has just a few counts. V usage is TRBV29-1 and J usage is TRBJ1-1, with D maybe TRBD1 (5 bases). Trimming took off 7 bases at V and 1 base at J, with 13 bases between the two ends. This CDR3 region has 13 residues. Per the germline V gene, CDR1 is SQVTM and CDR2 is ANQGSEA. CDR3 nucleotides: TGCAGCGCCAGACAGTTTTCGAACACTGAAGCTTTCTTT. As protein: CSARQFSNTEAFF.

The chain recombines TRBV20-1 with TRBJ2-7; tentative D call: TRBD2 (5 bases). The CDR3 runs 12 residues. CDR1 and CDR2 (germline): DFQATT, SNEGSKA (reference sequence). V dropped 6 bases and J dropped 4 bases, with 13 bases sitting between them. The CDR3 spells CSAVDEGYEQYF. In DNA form, the CDR3 reads TGCAGTGCAGTAGACGAGGGTTACGAGCAGTACTTC.

This clonotype came up a few times. The chain carries TRBV4-2 and TRBJ1-4; D gene uncertain. The CDR3 covers 17 residues. The V end lost 0 bases, the J end lost 0 bases, and 11 bases lay between the germline ends. Germline loops: CDR1 LGHNA, CDR2 YNFKEQ. In nucleotides, the CDR3 is TGTGCCAGCAGCCAAGATTACCCCGGGGCAACTAATGAAAAACTGTTTTTT. Its protein product is CASSQDYPGATNEKLFF.

This chain links TRBV7-2 with TRBJ2-3, with 7 nucleotides matching TRBD2. Germline V gene sequence: CDR1 SGHTA, CDR2 FQGNSA. With V trimmed by 4 bases and J by 4 bases, 14 bases remained unmatched. This CDR3 is built from 17 residues. CDR3 sequence: CASSSHPPTSSADTQYF. CDR3 DNA sequence: TGTGCCAGCAGCTCCCATCCACCGACTAGCTCGGCAGATACGCAGTATTTT.

The count of this clonotype is one. V usage is TRBV11-2 and J usage is TRBJ2-7; D not certain. TRBJ2-5 explains the end of the DNA better; the J call may be wrong. The length of the CDR3 is 14 residues. Germline loops: CDR1 SGHAT, CDR2 FQNNGV. In DNA, the CDR3 is TGTGCCAGCAGCTTAGGCCCCAGCGAAGAGACCCAGTACTTC. Translation gives CASSLGPSEETQYF.

The gene calls are TRBV6-6 and TRBJ2-7; 8 bases fit TRBD1. J was trimmed by 1 base and V by 7 bases; bases with no gene match: 6. Germline values: CDR1 MNHNY, CDR2 SVGAGI (reference sequence). The CDR3 sequence is 14 residues long. This chain's CDR3 is CASTVGQGSYEQYF. In DNA form, the CDR3 reads TGTGCCAGCACCGTAGGACAGGGTTCCTACGAGCAGTACTTC.

The gene calls are TRBV20-1 and TRBJ1-1; D might be TRBD1 (5 bases). Looked up from germline, CDR1 is DFQATT and CDR2 is SNEGSKA (reference sequence). The CDR3 is 13 residues long. The V gene lost 6 bases and the J gene lost 3 bases, with 14 bases spanning the gap. The CDR3 DNA follows: TGCAGTGCACCTCCGGGGGAATACACTGAAGCTTTCTTT. Encoded protein: CSAPPGEYTEAFF.

CDR3 nucleotides: TGTGCCAGCAGCTTGGCCTGGGGAAATGATGGCTACACCTTC. Protein sequence: CASSLAWGNDGYTF. V gene TRBV5-6 combines with J gene TRBJ1-2; D unresolved. V lost 0 bases and J 6 bases, leaving 12 bases between the germline ends. Germline CDR1 and CDR2: SGHDT and YYEEEE. The length of the CDR3 is 14 residues. The full variable domain, with the rest looked up from reference TRBV5-6 and TRBJ1-2, is DAGVTQSPTHLIKTRGQQVTLRCSPKSGHDTVSWYQQALGQGPQFIFQYYEEEERQRGNFPDRFSGHQFPNYSSELNVNALLLGDSALYLCASSLAWGNDGYTFGSGTRLTVV.

This clonotype turned up a few times. The chain carries TRBV11-2 and TRBJ2-6; 8 bases line up with TRBD2. This CDR3 region has 17 residues. Germline V gene lookup returns CDR1 SGHAT and CDR2 FQNNGV. V dropped 2 bases and J dropped 0; count of bases not matched to a gene: 3. CDR3 residues: CASSLTGTSSGANVLTF. CDR3 nucleotide sequence: TGTGCCAGCAGCTTAACCGGGACTAGCTCTGGGGCCAACGTCCTGACTTTC. Looking up the rest from reference TRBV11-2 and TRBJ2-6 gives the full variable domain: EAGVAQSPRYKIIEKRQSVAFWCNPISGHATLYWYQQILGQGPKLLIQFQNNGVVDDSQLPKDRFSAERLKGVDSTLKIQPAKLEDSAVYLCASSLTGTSSGANVLTFGAGSRLTVL.

This sequence joins TRBV6-2 or TRBV6-3 and TRBJ1-5; 10 bases agree with TRBD1. Per germline, CDR1 MNHEY and CDR2 SVGEGT. This CDR3 has 14 amino acids. Germline trimming cut 7 bases from V and 7 bases from J; bases unmatched to any gene: 7. CDR3 nucleotides: TGTGCCAGCAACCCGGGACAGGGGATGCAGCCCCAGCATTTT. It encodes CASNPGQGMQPQHF.

This clonotype was seen ten or more times. The chain couples TRBV6-2 or TRBV6-3 to TRBJ2-7; the match to TRBD2 covers 12 bases. Germline V gene data show CDR1 as MNHEY and CDR2 as SVGEGT. J gave up 7 bases and V 7 bases, and 11 bases lay outside the gene matches. The CDR3 loop spans 15 amino acids. In DNA form, the CDR3 reads TGTGCCAGCACCGCTAGCGGGGGGGCCGTCGTGGAGCAGTACTTC. It encodes CASTASGGAVVEQYF.

Written as DNA, the CDR3 is TGCGCCAGCAGCGTGGGACAGGGGGCCACCTACGAGCAGTACTTC. It specifies CASSVGQGATYEQYF. The chain links TRBV5-1 to TRBJ2-7; 12 bases are shared with TRBD1. The CDR3 is 15 amino acids. With 4 bases clipped from V and 2 bases from J, the junction kept 4 bases outside the gene matches. Germline CDR1 is SGHRS and CDR2 is YFSETQ.

On this clonotype: Because the CDR3's place on the DNA is in doubt, the DNA is left out and the CDR3 is given as listed by TCRdb. The chain recombines TRBV12-3 or TRBV12-4 with TRBJ1-1; TRBD1, the D gene given by the table, was not confirmed from the DNA. The CDR3 has 14 residues if both end residues are counted. This CDR3 reads CASSSSTGGTEAFF.

This clonotype was seen at least ten times. This chain connects TRBV5-6 to TRBJ2-3, with 9 nucleotides matching TRBD1. CDR3 length: 15 amino acids. Germline V gene lookup returns CDR1 SGHDT and CDR2 YYEEEE. Trimming cost V 4 bases and J 2 bases; bases outside gene matches: 5. CDR3 protein: CASSPGQGYTDTQYF. Written as DNA, the CDR3 is TGTGCCAGCAGCCCAGGACAGGGGTACACAGATACGCAGTATTTT.

This clonotype has more than one count but fewer than ten. CDR3 DNA: TGCAGCGCTATACAGGGGGCAGTCACTGAAGCTTTCTTT. Translated, it gives CSAIQGAVTEAFF. The genes are TRBV29-1 and TRBJ1-1; 9 bases are shared with TRBD1. J gave up 4 bases and V 7 bases, and 7 bases lay outside the gene matches. The CDR3 is 13 residues long. The V gene's germline CDR1 is SQVTM and CDR2 ANQGSEA.

The count of this clonotype is one. This chain uses TRBV12-3 or TRBV12-4 with TRBJ2-2, with D unresolved. The CDR3 totals 12 residues. Deletions cut 3 bases from V and 6 bases from J, with 5 bases between. In DNA, the CDR3 is TGTGCCAGCAGTTTCGTCGCCGGGGAGCTGTTTTTT. Its protein is CASSFVAGELFF.

The rearrangement links TRBV6-6 to TRBJ1-2, with 8 bases lining up with TRBD1. The germline V gene has CDR1 MNHNY and CDR2 SVGAGI (reference sequence). The ends lost 2 bases at V and 13 bases at J; junction bases unmatched: 3. This CDR3 comprises 11 residues. CDR3 loop: CASSYGTGGTF. DNA of the CDR3: TGTGCCAGCAGTTACGGCACAGGGGGCACCTTC.

V and J are TRBV10-3 and TRBJ1-1, with D hard to call. CDR1 is ENHRY, CDR2 SYGVKD, per germline. The CDR3 is 13 amino acids. V was trimmed by 2 bases and J by 3 bases, leaving 7 bases between them. CDR3 loop: CAISEAGDTEAFF. In DNA, the CDR3 is TGTGCCATCAGTGAGGCCGGGGACACTGAAGCTTTCTTT.

The V and J genes are TRBV20-1 and TRBJ1-4; 11 nucleotides agree with TRBD1. The CDR3 is 15 residues long. The J segment lost 7 bases and the V segment lost 5 bases, leaving 9 bases of the junction unmatched. Looked up from germline, CDR1 is DFQATT and CDR2 is SNEGSKA (reference sequence). Written as DNA, the CDR3 is TGCAGTGCTCCTAGACCGGGACAGGGGGTTGAAAAACTGTTTTTT. Its protein product is CSAPRPGQGVEKLFF.

The rearrangement uses TRBV24-1 and TRBJ1-2; weak D call: TRBD1 (6 bases). V lost 12 bases and J 4 bases, leaving 17 bases between the germline ends. Germline CDR1 is KGHDR and CDR2 is SFDVKD. CDR3 length equals 13 residues. CDR3 DNA sequence: TGTGCCCCGATACACAGGGAGCTCTATGGCTACACCTTC. This translates into CAPIHRELYGYTF.

The chain couples TRBV27 to TRBJ2-7, with D tentatively TRBD1 or TRBD2 (6 bases each). From germline, CDR1 is MNHEY and CDR2 SMNVEV (reference sequence). The CDR3 is 14 residues long. Between the trimmed V and J ends, which lost 5 bases and 0 bases, there was a span of 11 bases. The CDR3 spells CASSRGDGSYEQYF. The CDR3 DNA reads TGTGCCAGCAGTAGGGGGGACGGCTCCTACGAGCAGTACTTC.

The chain recombines TRBV28 with TRBJ1-2; tentative D call: TRBD1 (5 bases). The germline V gene encodes CDR1 MDHEN and CDR2 SYDVKM. The CDR3 is 13 residues long. Trimming took off 8 bases at V and 2 bases at J, with 12 bases between the two ends. CDR3 residues: CASLQGPNYGYTF. DNA of the CDR3: TGTGCCAGCCTTCAGGGTCCAAACTATGGCTACACCTTC.

V is TRBV10-3 and J is TRBJ2-1, with D perhaps matching TRBD2 (5 bases). Per the germline V gene, CDR1 is ENHRY and CDR2 is SYGVKD. With 0 bases removed from V and 12 bases from J, the gap between germline ends came to 15 bases. This CDR3 contains 14 residues. CDR3 amino acids: CAISESGSGAGQFF. The DNA for the CDR3 is TGTGCCATCAGTGAGTCGGGGAGTGGTGCAGGGCAGTTCTTC.